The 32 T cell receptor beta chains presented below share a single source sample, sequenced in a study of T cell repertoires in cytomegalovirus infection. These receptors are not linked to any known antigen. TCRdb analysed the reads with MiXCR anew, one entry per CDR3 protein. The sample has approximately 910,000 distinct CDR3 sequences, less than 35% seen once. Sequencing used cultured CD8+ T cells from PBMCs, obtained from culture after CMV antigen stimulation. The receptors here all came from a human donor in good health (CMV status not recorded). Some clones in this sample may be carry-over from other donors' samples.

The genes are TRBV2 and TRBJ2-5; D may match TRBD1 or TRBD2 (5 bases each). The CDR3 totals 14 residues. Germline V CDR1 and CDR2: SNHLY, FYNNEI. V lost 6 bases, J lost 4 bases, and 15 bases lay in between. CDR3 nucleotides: TGTGCCAGCAGGGGGACCTCCGGGATAGAGACCCAGTACTTC. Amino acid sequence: CASRGTSGIETQYF.

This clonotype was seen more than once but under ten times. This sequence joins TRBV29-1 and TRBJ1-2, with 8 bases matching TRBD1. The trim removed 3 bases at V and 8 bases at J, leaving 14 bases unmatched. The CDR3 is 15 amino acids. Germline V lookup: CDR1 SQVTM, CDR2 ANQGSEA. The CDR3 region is CSVETIIGTGTGYTF. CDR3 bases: TGCAGCGTTGAGACGATAATCGGGACAGGTACCGGCTACACCTTC.

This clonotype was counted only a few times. This CDR3 reads CASSGQTYSYEQYV. DNA for the CDR3: TGTGCCAGCAGTGGACAGACCTACTCCTACGAGCAGTACGTC. The chain joins TRBV6-6 to TRBJ2-7, with D possibly matching TRBD1 (6 bases). The length of the CDR3 is 14 residues. Trimming cost V 5 bases and J 0 bases, with 11 bases left between them. Germline assignment: CDR1 MNHNY and CDR2 SVGAGI (reference sequence).

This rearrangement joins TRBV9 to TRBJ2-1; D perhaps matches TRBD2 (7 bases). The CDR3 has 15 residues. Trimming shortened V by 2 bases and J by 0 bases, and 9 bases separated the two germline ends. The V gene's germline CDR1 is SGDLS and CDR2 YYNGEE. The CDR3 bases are TGTGCCAGCAGCGTTGGGGGGGCCTCCTACAATGAGCAGTTCTTC. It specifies CASSVGGASYNEQFF.

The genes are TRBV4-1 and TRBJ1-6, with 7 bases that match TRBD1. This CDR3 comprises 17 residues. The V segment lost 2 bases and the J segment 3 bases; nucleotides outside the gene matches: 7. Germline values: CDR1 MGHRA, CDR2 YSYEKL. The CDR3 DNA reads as TGCGCCAGCAGCCAATCCTTGACAGGGAACTATAATTCACCCCTCCACTTT. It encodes CASSQSLTGNYNSPLHF.

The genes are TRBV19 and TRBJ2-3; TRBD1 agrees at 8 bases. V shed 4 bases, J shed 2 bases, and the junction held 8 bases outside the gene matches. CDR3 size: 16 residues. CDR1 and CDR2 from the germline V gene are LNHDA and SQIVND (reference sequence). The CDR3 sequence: CASSKLRQGTTDTQYF. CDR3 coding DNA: TGTGCCAGTAGTAAACTGCGACAGGGGACCACAGATACGCAGTATTTT.

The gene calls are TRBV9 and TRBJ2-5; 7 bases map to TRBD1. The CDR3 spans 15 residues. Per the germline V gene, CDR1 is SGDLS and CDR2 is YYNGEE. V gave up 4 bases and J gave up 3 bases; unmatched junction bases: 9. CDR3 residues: CASSQTGNLKETQYF. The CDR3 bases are TGTGCCAGCAGCCAGACAGGGAACCTAAAAGAGACCCAGTACTTC.

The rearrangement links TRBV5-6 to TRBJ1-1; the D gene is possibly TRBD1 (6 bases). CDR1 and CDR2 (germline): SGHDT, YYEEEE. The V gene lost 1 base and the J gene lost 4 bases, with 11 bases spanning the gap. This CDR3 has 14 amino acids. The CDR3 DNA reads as TGTGCCAGCAGCTTGATGAGGGGGGCCACTGAAGCTTTCTTT. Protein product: CASSLMRGATEAFF.

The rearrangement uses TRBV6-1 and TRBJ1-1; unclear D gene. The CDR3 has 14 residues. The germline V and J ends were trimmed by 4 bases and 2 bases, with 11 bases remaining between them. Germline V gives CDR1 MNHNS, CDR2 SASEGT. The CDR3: CASSVYGSNTEAFF. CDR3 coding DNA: TGTGCCAGCAGTGTTTACGGATCTAACACTGAAGCTTTCTTT.

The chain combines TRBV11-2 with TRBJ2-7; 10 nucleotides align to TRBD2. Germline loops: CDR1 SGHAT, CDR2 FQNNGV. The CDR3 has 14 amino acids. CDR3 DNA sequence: TGTGCCAGCAGCTTCACTAGCGGGGCCTACGAGCAGCACGTC. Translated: CASSFTSGAYEQHV.

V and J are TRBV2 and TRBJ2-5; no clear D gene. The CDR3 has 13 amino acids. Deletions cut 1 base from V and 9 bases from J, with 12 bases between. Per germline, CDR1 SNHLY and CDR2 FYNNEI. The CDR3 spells CASSEGSKEAQYF. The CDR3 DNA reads TGTGCCAGCAGTGAAGGGAGCAAGGAAGCCCAGTACTTC.

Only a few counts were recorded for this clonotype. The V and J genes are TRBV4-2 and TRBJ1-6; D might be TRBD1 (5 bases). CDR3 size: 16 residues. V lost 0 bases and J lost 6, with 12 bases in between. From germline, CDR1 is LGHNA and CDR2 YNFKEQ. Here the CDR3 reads CASSQEEGQANSPLHF. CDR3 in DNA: TGTGCCAGCAGCCAAGAAGAGGGGCAGGCTAATTCACCCCTCCACTTT.

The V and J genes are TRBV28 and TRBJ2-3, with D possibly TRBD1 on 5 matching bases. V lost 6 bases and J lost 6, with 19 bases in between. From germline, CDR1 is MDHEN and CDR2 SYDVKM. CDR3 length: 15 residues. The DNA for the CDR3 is TGTGCCAGCAGGGTGACAGCCTTGATAGGGGATACGCAGTATTTT. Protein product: CASRVTALIGDTQYF.

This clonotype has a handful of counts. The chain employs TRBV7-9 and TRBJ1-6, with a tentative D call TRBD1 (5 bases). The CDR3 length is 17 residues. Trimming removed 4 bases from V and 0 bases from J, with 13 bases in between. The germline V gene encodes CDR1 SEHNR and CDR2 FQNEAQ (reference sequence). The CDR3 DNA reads TGTGCCAGCAGCTCTGGGACCGGGGCCTCCTATAATTCACCCCTCCACTTT. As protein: CASSSGTGASYNSPLHF. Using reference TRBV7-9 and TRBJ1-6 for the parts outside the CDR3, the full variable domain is DTGVSQNPRHKITKRGQNVTFRCDPISEHNRLYWYRQTLGQGPEFLTYFQNEAQLEKSRLLSDRFSAERPKGSFSTLEIQRTEQGDSAMYLCASSSGTGASYNSPLHFGNGTRLTVT.

The CDR3 DNA reads TGTGCCAGCAGCTTAGTGTCTGCGGATGGCTACACCTTC. It translates to CASSLVSADGYTF. The genes are TRBV7-4 and TRBJ1-2; D is ambiguous. CDR1 is SGHVT and CDR2 is SQSDAQ in the germline V gene. This CDR3 spans 13 amino acids. V lost 1 base, J lost 6 bases, and 9 bases lay in between. Combining the CDR3 with reference TRBV7-4 and TRBJ1-2 gives the whole variable domain GAGVSQSPRYKVAKRGRDVALRCDSISGHVTLYWYRQTLGQGSEVLTYSQSDAQRDKSGRPSGRFSAERPERSVSTLKIQRTEQGDSAVYLCASSLVSADGYTFGSGTRLTVV.

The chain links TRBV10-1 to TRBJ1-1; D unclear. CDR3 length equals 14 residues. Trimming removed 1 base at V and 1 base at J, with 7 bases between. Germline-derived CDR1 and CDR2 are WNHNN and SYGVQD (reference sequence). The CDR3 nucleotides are TGCGCCAGCAGTGAGTACACCAAGAACACTGAAGCTTTCTTT. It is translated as CASSEYTKNTEAFF.

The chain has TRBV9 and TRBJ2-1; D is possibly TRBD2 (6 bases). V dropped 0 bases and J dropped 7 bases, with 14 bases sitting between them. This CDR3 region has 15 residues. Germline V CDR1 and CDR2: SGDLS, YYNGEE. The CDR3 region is CASSVEASVYNEQFF. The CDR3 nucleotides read TGTGCCAGCAGCGTAGAGGCTAGCGTATATAATGAGCAGTTCTTC.

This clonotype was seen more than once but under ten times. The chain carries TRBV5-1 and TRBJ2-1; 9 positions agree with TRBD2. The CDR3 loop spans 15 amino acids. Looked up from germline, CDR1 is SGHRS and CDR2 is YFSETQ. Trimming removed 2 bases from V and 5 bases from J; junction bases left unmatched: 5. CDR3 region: CASSLAGGINNEQFF. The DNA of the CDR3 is TGCGCCAGCAGCTTAGCGGGGGGAATTAACAATGAGCAGTTCTTC.

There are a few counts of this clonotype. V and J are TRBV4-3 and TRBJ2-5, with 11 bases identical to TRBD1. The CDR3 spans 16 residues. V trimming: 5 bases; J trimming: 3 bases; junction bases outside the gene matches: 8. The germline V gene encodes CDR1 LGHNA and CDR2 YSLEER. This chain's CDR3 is CASSKNRDRGKETQYF. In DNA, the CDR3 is TGCGCCAGCAGCAAAAACCGGGACAGGGGGAAAGAGACCCAGTACTTC.

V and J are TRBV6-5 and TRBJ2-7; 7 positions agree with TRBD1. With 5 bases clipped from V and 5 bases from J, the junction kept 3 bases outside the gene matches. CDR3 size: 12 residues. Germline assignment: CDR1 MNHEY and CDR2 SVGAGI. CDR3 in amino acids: CASSPDRDEQYV. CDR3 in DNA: TGTGCCAGCAGTCCCGACAGGGACGAGCAGTACGTC.

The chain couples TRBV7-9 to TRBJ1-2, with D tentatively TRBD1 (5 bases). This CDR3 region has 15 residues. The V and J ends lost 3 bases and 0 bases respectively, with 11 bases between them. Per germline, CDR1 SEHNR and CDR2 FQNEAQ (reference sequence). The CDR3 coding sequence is TGTGCCAGCAGCTTGGGCAGGGCCGCTAACTATGGCTACACCTTC. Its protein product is CASSLGRAANYGYTF.

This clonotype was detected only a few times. CDR3 bases: TGTGCCAGTAGTACCTGGGACATGTCCTACGAGCAGTACTTC. Translation gives CASSTWDMSYEQYF. The chain has TRBV19 and TRBJ2-7, with D tentatively TRBD1 (6 bases). The CDR3 is 14 residues long. Germline V gene sequence: CDR1 LNHDA, CDR2 SQIVND (reference sequence). V lost 4 bases and J lost 1, with 11 bases in between.

This CDR3 is CASNPTRRGTGDTQYF. CDR3 in DNA: TGTGCCAGCAACCCCACTCGGCGGGGGACCGGAGATACGCAGTATTTT. The chain combines TRBV11-2 with TRBJ2-3; 7 bases fit TRBD2. Trimming at V came to 7 bases and at J to 5 bases, leaving 15 bases not matched to a gene. Germline values: CDR1 SGHAT, CDR2 FQNNGV. This CDR3 has 16 amino acids.

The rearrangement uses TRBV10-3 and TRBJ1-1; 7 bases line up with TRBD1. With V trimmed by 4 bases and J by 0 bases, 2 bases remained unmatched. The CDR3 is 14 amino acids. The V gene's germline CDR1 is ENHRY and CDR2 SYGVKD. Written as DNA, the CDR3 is TGTGCCATCAGTGTTACAGGGGTGAACACTGAAGCTTTCTTT. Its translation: CAISVTGVNTEAFF.

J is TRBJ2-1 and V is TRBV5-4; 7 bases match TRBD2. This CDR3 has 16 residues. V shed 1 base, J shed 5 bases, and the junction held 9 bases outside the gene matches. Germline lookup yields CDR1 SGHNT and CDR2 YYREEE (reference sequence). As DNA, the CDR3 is TGTGCCAGCAGCTTGTATCGGGACTATCCCAACAATGAGCAGTTCTTC. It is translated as CASSLYRDYPNNEQFF.

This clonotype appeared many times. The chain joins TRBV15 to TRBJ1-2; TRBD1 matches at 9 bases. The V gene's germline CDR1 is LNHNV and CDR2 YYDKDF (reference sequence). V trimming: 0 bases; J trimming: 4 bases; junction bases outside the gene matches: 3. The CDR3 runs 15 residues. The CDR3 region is CATSRDRGQGYGYTF. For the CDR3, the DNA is TGTGCCACCAGCAGAGATCGGGGACAGGGCTATGGCTACACCTTC.

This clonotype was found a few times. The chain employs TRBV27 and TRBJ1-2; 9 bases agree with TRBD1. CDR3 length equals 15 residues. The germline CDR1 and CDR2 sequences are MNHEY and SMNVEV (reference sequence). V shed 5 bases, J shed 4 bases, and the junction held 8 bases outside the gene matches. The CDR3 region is CASSGQGNPFYGYTF. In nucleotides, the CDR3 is TGTGCCAGCAGTGGACAGGGGAACCCGTTCTATGGCTACACCTTC.

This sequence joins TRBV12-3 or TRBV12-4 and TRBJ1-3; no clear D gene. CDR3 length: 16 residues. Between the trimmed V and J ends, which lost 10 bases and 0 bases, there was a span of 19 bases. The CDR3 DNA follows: TGTGCCACCGATCCGTTACCTGGGAGCTCTGGAAACACCATATATTTT. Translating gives CATDPLPGSSGNTIYF.

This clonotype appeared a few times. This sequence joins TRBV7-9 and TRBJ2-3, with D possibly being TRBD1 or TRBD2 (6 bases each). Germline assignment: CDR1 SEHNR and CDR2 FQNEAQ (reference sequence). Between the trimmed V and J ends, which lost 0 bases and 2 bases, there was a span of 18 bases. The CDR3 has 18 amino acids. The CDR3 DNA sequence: TGTGCCAGCAGCTTAGCGTTCCTAGGGGGGAACTACACAGATACGCAGTATTTT. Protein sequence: CASSLAFLGGNYTDTQYF.

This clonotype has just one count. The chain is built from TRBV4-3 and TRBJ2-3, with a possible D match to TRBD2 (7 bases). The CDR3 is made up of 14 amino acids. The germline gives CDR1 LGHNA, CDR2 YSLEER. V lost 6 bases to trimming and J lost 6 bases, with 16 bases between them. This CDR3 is CASRGGGVWDTQYF. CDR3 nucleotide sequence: TGCGCCAGCAGGGGGGGGGGCGTATGGGATACGCAGTATTTT.

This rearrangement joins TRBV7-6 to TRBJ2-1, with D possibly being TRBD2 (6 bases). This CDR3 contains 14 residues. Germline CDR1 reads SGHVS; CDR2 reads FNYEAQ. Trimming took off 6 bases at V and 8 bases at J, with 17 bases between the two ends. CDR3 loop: CASSLGGAGDEQFF. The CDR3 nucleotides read TGTGCCAGCAGTCTTGGCGGGGCCGGGGATGAGCAGTTCTTC.

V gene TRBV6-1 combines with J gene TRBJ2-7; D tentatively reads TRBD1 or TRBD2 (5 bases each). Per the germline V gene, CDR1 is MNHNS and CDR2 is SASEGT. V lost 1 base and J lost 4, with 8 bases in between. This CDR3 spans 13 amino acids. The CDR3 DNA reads TGTGCCAGCAGTGAAGGGGACCTTTACGAGCAGTACGTC. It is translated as CASSEGDLYEQYV.